This T cell receptor beta chain was recovered during a study of a mutant IDH1 vaccine in newly diagnosed glioma. Time point here: week 47, end of study. Every single dose of the vaccine, 300 ug of mutant IDH1 20-mer peptide, came with topical imiquimod. The CDR3 spans 15 residues. V gave up 7 bases and J gave up 7 bases; unmatched junction bases: 11. Germline loops: CDR1 SGHTA, CDR2 FQGNSA. The protocol was immunoSEQ multiplex PCR, while the TCRdb copy is restricted to in-frame clones and leaves out a portion. The table shows about 52,000 clones, with 76% occurring only once. Concerning this clone itself: The antigen is not known.

The chain uses TRBV7-2 and TRBJ2-5; 11 bases match TRBD2. The clonotype originates from a woman between 40 and 50 years old with glioma. Some clones in this sample may be carry-over from other donors' samples. This sample comprised PBMCs, obtained from a glioma patient whose treatment included an IDH1 peptide vaccine. CDR3 sequence (DNA): TGTGCCAGCACCCTAGCGGGGGGCCGGTCGGCGACCCAGTACTTC. It encodes CASTLAGGRSATQYF.